This T cell receptor beta chain emerged from a study of Tregs in tolerant kidney transplant recipients. Overall study results and limits: For some patients, primers changed over time, blocking nucleotide-level comparison. The most relevant donor-specific Treg TCRbeta repertoire apparently came from expansion with activated donor B cells.

Regarding this clone: What it binds is not known.

The nonmyeloablative bone marrow transplants came from related graft donors, with transient mixed chimerism. Germline V gene data show CDR1 as GTSNPN and CDR2 as SVGIG (reference sequence). The trim removed 3 bases at V and 3 bases at J, leaving 6 bases unmatched. The CDR3 runs to 14 residues. Method: immunoSEQ multiplex PCR; TCRdb's copy keeps in-frame clones and lacks some. Among about 81,000 clones listed, roughly 91% were seen once. The genes are TRBV30 and TRBJ2-7, with 9 bases identical to TRBD1. The specimen was CD4+ T cells from blood (PBMCs), collected 24 months after the transplant. The TCR sequence derives from a human patient who received a combined kidney and bone marrow transplant. Some T cells may be provided by the graft donor. CDR3 sequence: CAWSKTGGLYEQYF. The CDR3 coding sequence is TGTGCCTGGAGCAAGACAGGGGGTCTCTACGAGCAGTACTTC.